This T cell receptor beta chain was retrieved from a study of T cells in Graves' hyperthyroidism and ophthalmopathy. The study left out patients who had uncontrolled infection, other autoimmune disease, pregnancy or lactation. RNA transcripts were the template for amplifying TCR beta CDR3 regions. HTBI primers drove first-round RT-PCR of the TCR CDR3. TCRdb used MiXCR to reprocess the multiplex PCR reads, holding one entry per CDR3 protein. The table has roughly 330,000 distinct CDR3 sequences, around 17% seen once. The CDR3 runs 14 residues. Germline V gives CDR1 ENHRY, CDR2 SYGVKD. V was trimmed by 0 bases and J by 13 bases, leaving 17 bases between them.

The chain has TRBV10-3 and TRBJ2-3; D may be TRBD2 (6 bases). Sequencing was carried out using blood. The TCR sequence derives from a man aged 25 to 40 with Graves' hyperthyroidism. In nucleotides, the CDR3 is TGTGCCATCAGTGAGTCGGACCTTGGGACTGAAGAGTATTTT. Translation gives CAISESDLGTEEYF.